Following are 10 T cell receptor beta chains from one sample sequenced in a study of tumor-infiltrating lymphocytes in primary liver carcinoma. From about 20-30 mg of unsorted bulk tissue, DNA and RNA were co-extracted together. From 450 to 600 ng total RNA, TCR beta cDNA was generated with a primer in the constant region. Libraries covering TCR beta were generated through three nested multiplex PCR rounds (using a slightly modified ARM-PCR). Running 10 cycles apiece, the first two PCR rounds relied on TRBV1-TRBV30 forward primers together with a C-beta reverse primer. MiXCR, applied by TCRdb to the multiplex PCR reads, yields one record per CDR3 protein. The sample gives roughly 80,000 distinct CDR3 sequences, over 70% of which show up once; roughly 13% is in the top ten. Sequenced sample: liver tumor tissue from sampling region 4. As to subset: tumor region T4, right-lateral pole. These receptors all come from a woman aged 55-69 years with primary liver carcinoma and hepatitis B virus infection.

As for this clonotype: One junction end disagrees with the germline gene, perhaps due to a read error. The chain joins TRBV14 to TRBJ1-4; 7 bases are shared with TRBD1. Germline values: CDR1 SGHDN, CDR2 FVKESK. CDR3 length: 16 residues. The CDR3 loop reads CASSQERGTVNEKPFF. In nucleotides, the CDR3 is TGTGCCAGCAGCCAAGAACGAGGGACAGTTAATGAAAAACCGTTTTTT.

For this clonotype: The junction and the germline gene differ at one end; a read error may be behind it. The chain combines TRBV7-3 with TRBJ2-3; maybe TRBD2 (6 bases). Germline V gene data show CDR1 as SGHTA and CDR2 as FQGTGA. This CDR3 has 15 amino acids. The CDR3 sequence: CASSLGTGVTDTHYF. The CDR3 DNA reads as TGTGCCAGCAGCTTGGGGACTGGCGTCACAGATACGCACTATTTT.

Worth noting for this clonotype: Lacking the conserved final phenylalanine or tryptophan, this CDR3 likely reflects a read error. The DNA is omitted, as the CDR3 cannot be located on it reliably, and the CDR3 follows TCRdb's listing. The V call is TRBV12-3 or TRBV12-4, the J call TRBJ1-5; the D call TRBD1 from the table was never checked on the DNA. The CDR3 totals 12 residues, both ends included. This chain's CDR3 is CASSKTDQPHHL.

With respect to this clonotype: A much larger clone lies one base from this, so it may be a read error. The V and J genes are TRBV30 and TRBJ2-7, with D perhaps given as TRBD1 or TRBD2 (5 bases each). Germline V gene sequence: CDR1 GTSNPN, CDR2 SVGIG (reference sequence). This CDR3 is 12 amino acids long. The V end lost 5 bases, the J end lost 4 bases, and 12 bases lay between the germline ends. CDR3 DNA sequence: TGTGCCTGGGGAGAGGGGCTATACGAGCAGTACTTC. This codes for CAWGEGLYEQYF.

Points on this clonotype: Just one base apart from a much larger clone, this may be a read error. This rearrangement joins TRBV5-1 to TRBJ2-2, with D hard to call. Germline V CDR1 and CDR2: SGHRS, YFSETQ. The CDR3 runs to 14 residues. This CDR3 is CANSPDPNTGELFF. CDR3 coding DNA: TGCGCCAACAGCCCCGACCCGAACACCGGGGAGCTGTTTTTT.

This rearrangement joins TRBV12-3 or TRBV12-4 to TRBJ1-1, with a weak D call TRBD1 (6 bases). The CDR3 extends over 14 amino acids. V dropped 10 bases and J dropped 0 bases, with 15 bases sitting between them. The CDR3 DNA is TGTGCCAACAGGAGCGGACAGATGAACACTGAAGCTTTCTTT. Amino acid sequence: CANRSGQMNTEAFF.

This clonotype occurred once. Relative to the germline gene, one junction end is altered; a read error may explain this. The V call is TRBV11-2, the J call TRBJ2-1; D is possibly TRBD2 (5 bases). Germline loops: CDR1 SGHAT, CDR2 FQNNGV. The CDR3 has 14 residues. This chain's CDR3 is CTSSPDSRYREQFF. The CDR3 nucleotides read TGTACCAGCAGTCCGGACTCGAGATATAGGGAGCAGTTTTTC.

A remark on this clonotype: With a much larger clone just one base away, this may be a read error. The chain joins TRBV28 to TRBJ2-3; TRBD1 might be the D (5 bases). Germline V gene sequence: CDR1 MDHEN, CDR2 SYDVKM. This CDR3 is 13 amino acids long. The CDR3 here is CGSSLGGTDTQYF. Here the CDR3 DNA reads TGTGGCAGCAGTTTAGGGGGCACAGATACGCAGTATTTT.

As concerns this clonotype: This could be a read error, since a much larger clone is one nucleotide away. The chain links TRBV18 to TRBJ1-1; 7 bases fit TRBD1. The CDR3 runs to 14 residues. Germline CDR1 and CDR2: KGHSH and LQKENI. The CDR3 sequence is CANSEQGRGTEAFF. CDR3 in DNA: TGTGCCAACTCAGAACAGGGGCGCGGGACTGAAGCTTTCTTT. The full variable domain, rest sourced from reference TRBV18 and TRBJ1-1, is NAGVMQNPRHLVRRRGQEARLRCSPMKGHSHVYWYRQLPEEGLKFMVYLQKENIIDESGMPKERFSAEFPKEGPSILRIQQVVRGDSAAYFCANSEQGRGTEAFFGQGTRLTVV.

The chain combines TRBV2 with TRBJ2-3; 7 bases fit TRBD2. CDR1 SNHLY and CDR2 FYNNEI come from the germline V gene. The V and J ends lost 4 bases and 1 base, in that order; junction bases with no gene match: 5. This CDR3 has 15 amino acids. The CDR3 nucleotides read TGTGCCAGCAGTGGAACTAGCGCCCGCACAGATACGCAGTATTTT. As protein: CASSGTSARTDTQYF.